This T cell receptor (beta chain) emerged from a study of blood T cell repertoires in COVID-19. Assay used: immunoSEQ multiplex PCR; TCRdb lists only in-frame clones, some missing. The sample lists approximately 130,000 clones, roughly four fifths occurring once. Material: PBMCs or T cells enriched from blood (not recorded which). This TCR was sampled from a man aged 25 to 45 who had recovered from COVID-19.

The CDR3 loop is CASSLVGTTNYGYTF. The CDR3 DNA sequence: TGTGCCAGCAGCTTAGTAGGGACAACTAACTATGGCTACACCTTC. The chain uses TRBV11-2 and TRBJ1-2, with D possibly being TRBD1 (6 bases). Germline V gene data show CDR1 as SGHAT and CDR2 as FQNNGV. The CDR3 is made up of 15 amino acids. Trimming left V 1 base short and J 0 bases short, with 9 bases between. The full variable domain, its missing parts supplied by reference TRBV11-2 and TRBJ1-2, is EAGVAQSPRYKIIEKRQSVAFWCNPISGHATLYWYQQILGQGPKLLIQFQNNGVVDDSQLPKDRFSAERLKGVDSTLKIQPAKLEDSAVYLCASSLVGTTNYGYTFGSGTRLTVV.